This T cell receptor (beta chain) stems from a study of cytomegalovirus exposure and HLA in healthy donors. CDR1 and CDR2 (germline): MGHRA, YSYEKL. The CDR3 covers 16 residues. Unmatched junction bases numbered 6, after V lost 0 bases and J lost 4 bases. Nominal health characterized the donors when sampled, though unrecorded immune exposures were likely. PCR used 60 Vbeta primers and 13 Jbeta primers. Here immunoSEQ multiplex PCR was the method, and the copy in TCRdb shows in-frame clones only, minus some. Of roughly 190,000 clones in the sample, 75% to 85% were seen once. This sequence joins TRBV4-1 and TRBJ2-7; TRBD2 agrees at 10 bases. The sample consisted of PBMCs. The TCR comes from a woman aged 50 to 65 in good health and CMV-seronegative. CDR3 in amino acids: CASSQDPASGSYEQYF. Here the CDR3 DNA reads TGCGCCAGCAGCCAAGATCCGGCTAGCGGGAGTTACGAGCAGTACTTC.